What follows are 19 T cell receptor beta chains derived from one specimen sequenced in a study of cytomegalovirus exposure and HLA in healthy donors. PCR primers comprised 60 Vbeta and 13 Jbeta primers. This table comes from immunoSEQ multiplex PCR, and its TCRdb copy is limited to in-frame clones, with some not included. Of about 160,000 clones listed, 60% to 80% are singletons. The source material was PBMCs. The source is a young man in good health and CMV-seropositive.

This clone was counted a few times. The rearrangement links TRBV9 to TRBJ1-1; 10 bases are shared with TRBD1. The CDR3 is 16 amino acids. Germline V gives CDR1 SGDLS, CDR2 YYNGEE. J was trimmed by 3 bases and V by 4 bases; bases with no gene match: 9. CDR3 sequence reads: CASSPRQGAGDTEAFF. The CDR3 DNA is TGTGCCAGCAGCCCCAGACAGGGGGCGGGCGACACTGAAGCTTTCTTT.

The chain combines TRBV7-9 with TRBJ1-1; a weak D match, TRBD1 (5 bases). Per the germline V gene, CDR1 is SEHNR and CDR2 is FQNEAQ (reference sequence). The CDR3 runs 14 residues. V lost 4 bases, J lost 5 bases, and 14 bases lay in between. The CDR3, as DNA: TGTGCCAGCAGCTCCATTAGGGAGGGGACTGAAGCTTTCTTT. Residues: CASSSIREGTEAFF. Full variable domain (missing parts from reference TRBV7-9 and TRBJ1-1): DTGVSQNPRHKITKRGQNVTFRCDPISEHNRLYWYRQTLGQGPEFLTYFQNEAQLEKSRLLSDRFSAERPKGSFSTLEIQRTEQGDSAMYLCASSSIREGTEAFFGQGTRLTVV.

The chain carries TRBV6-1 and TRBJ2-1; D is unclear. V lost 8 bases and J lost 7, with 9 bases in between. Germline-derived CDR1 and CDR2 are MNHNS and SASEGT. The CDR3 extends over 11 amino acids. The CDR3 reads CASSYENEQFF. For the CDR3, the DNA is TGTGCCAGCTCCTATGAGAATGAGCAGTTCTTC.

This clone came up a few times. The genes are TRBV7-2 and TRBJ2-3; 7 nucleotides match TRBD2. V shed 5 bases and J 3 bases; nucleotides not matched to a gene: 11. The CDR3 has 16 amino acids. The germline CDR1 and CDR2 sequences are SGHTA and FQGNSA. In DNA, the CDR3 is TGTGCCAGCAGCGTTCGCGGGGGAAGTGGTACAGATACGCAGTATTTT. It encodes CASSVRGGSGTDTQYF.

This chain uses TRBV12-5 with TRBJ2-1; 11 nucleotides agree with TRBD2. The CDR3 contains 16 residues. CDR1 and CDR2 from the germline V gene are LGHNT and FRNRAP. Trimming took 4 bases from V and 6 from J; bases not matched to a gene: 8. The CDR3 here is CASGSPLAGDGNEQFF. CDR3 DNA sequence: TGTGCTAGTGGTTCGCCACTAGCGGGGGATGGCAATGAGCAGTTCTTC. Filled out from reference TRBV12-5 and TRBJ2-1, the complete variable domain reads DARVTQTPRHKVTEMGQEVTMRCQPILGHNTVFWYRQTMMQGLELLAYFRNRAPLDDSGMPKDRFSAEMPDATLATLKIQPSEPRDSAVYFCASGSPLAGDGNEQFFGPGTRLTVL.

In its sample, this clone was seen a few times. The chain couples TRBV30 to TRBJ1-2, with TRBD1 matching over 12 bases. This CDR3 contains 14 residues. CDR1 GTSNPN and CDR2 SVGIG come from the germline V gene (reference sequence). With 1 base clipped from V and 7 bases from J, the junction kept 4 bases outside the gene matches. The CDR3 loop reads CAWSAGQGASGYTF. CDR3 in DNA: TGTGCCTGGAGTGCGGGACAGGGGGCGAGTGGCTACACCTTC. Based on the CDR3 plus reference TRBV30 and TRBJ1-2, the full variable domain is SQTIHQWPATLVQPVGSPLSLECTVEGTSNPNLYWYRQAAGRGLQLLFYSVGIGQISSEVPQNLSASRPQDRQFILSSKKLLLSDSGFYLCAWSAGQGASGYTFGSGTRLTVV.

This chain links TRBV25-1 with TRBJ2-3, with TRBD1 matching 11 bases. J gave up 4 bases and V 8 bases, and 5 bases lay outside the gene matches. Germline V gene sequence: CDR1 MGHDK, CDR2 SYGVNS. CDR3 length: 14 residues. The CDR3 spells CASADRGRSDTQYF. The CDR3 DNA reads TGTGCCAGCGCGGACAGGGGGCGGTCAGATACGCAGTATTTT. Based on the CDR3 plus reference TRBV25-1 and TRBJ2-3, the full variable domain is EADIYQTPRYLVIGTGKKITLECSQTMGHDKMYWYQQDPGMELHLIHYSYGVNSTEKGDLSSESTVSRIRTEHFPLTLESARPSHTSQYLCASADRGRSDTQYFGPGTRLTVL.

The chain employs TRBV6-5 and TRBJ1-3; D not certain. CDR1 MNHEY and CDR2 SVGAGI come from the germline V gene. This CDR3 is 15 amino acids long. Trimming removed 2 bases at V and 0 bases at J, with 8 bases between. The CDR3 spells CASSYGGISGNTIYF. CDR3 coding DNA: TGTGCCAGCAGTTACGGCGGGATCTCTGGAAACACCATATATTTT.

V usage is TRBV2 and J usage is TRBJ2-7; 10 bases line up with TRBD1. The germline V gene encodes CDR1 SNHLY and CDR2 FYNNEI. With V trimmed by 4 bases and J by 6 bases, 3 bases remained unmatched. The CDR3 extends over 13 amino acids. The CDR3 DNA reads as TGTGCCAGCAGTGCCTGGGACAGGGGCGAGCAGTACTTC. It encodes CASSAWDRGEQYF. The full variable domain, with the rest looked up from reference TRBV2 and TRBJ2-7, is EPEVTQTPSHQVTQMGQEVILRCVPISNHLYFYWYRQILGQKVEFLVSFYNNEISEKSEIFDDQFSVERPDGSNFTLKIRSTKLEDSAMYFCASSAWDRGEQYFGPGTRLTVT.

The chain couples TRBV5-1 to TRBJ2-5, with 8 bases lining up with TRBD2. V lost 3 bases, J lost 5 bases, and 9 bases stayed unmatched. The CDR3 runs to 15 residues. Germline assignment: CDR1 SGHRS and CDR2 YFSETQ. CDR3 DNA sequence: TGCGCCAGCAGCTCCGTCGGGGGGGAGGGCGAGACCCAGTACTTC. It specifies CASSSVGGEGETQYF.

This chain connects TRBV7-2 to TRBJ2-7; maybe TRBD2 (5 bases). In germline, CDR1 is SGHTA, CDR2 FQGNSA. With 4 bases removed from V and 3 bases from J, the gap between germline ends came to 19 bases. The CDR3 spans 16 residues. CDR3 residues: CASSSLLGPGSYEQYF. The CDR3, as DNA: TGTGCCAGCAGCTCCCTCCTGGGCCCTGGGAGCTACGAGCAGTACTTC. Together with reference TRBV7-2 and TRBJ2-7, the CDR3 gives the full variable domain: GAGVSQSPSNKVTEKGKDVELRCDPISGHTALYWYRQSLGQGLEFLIYFQGNSAPDKSGLPSDRFSAERTGGSVSTLTIQRTQQEDSAVYLCASSSLLGPGSYEQYFGPGTRLTVT.

The CDR3 loop is CASSFAGLDYEQYF. The CDR3 DNA reads as TGCGCCAGCAGCTTCGCGGGACTAGACTACGAGCAGTACTTC. The genes are TRBV5-1 and TRBJ2-7, with 8 bases that match TRBD2. The CDR3 totals 14 residues. V lost 2 bases to trimming and J lost 3 bases; unmatched junction nucleotides: 4. Germline V gene data show CDR1 as SGHRS and CDR2 as YFSETQ.

This clone was picked up a small number of times. The V gene is TRBV9, the J gene TRBJ1-1; 8 bases align to TRBD1. Germline V gene sequence: CDR1 SGDLS, CDR2 YYNGEE. V was pared by 3 bases and J by 5 bases, with 3 bases of the junction left unmatched. The CDR3 loop spans 13 amino acids. CDR3 DNA sequence: TGTGCCAGCAGCGCCCACAGGGGGACTGAAGCTTTCTTT. Its protein product is CASSAHRGTEAFF.

The chain recombines TRBV29-1 with TRBJ2-2; 13 bases line up with TRBD2. The junction had 3 bases not matched to a gene; V was cut back by 5 bases and J by 3 bases. This CDR3 region has 15 residues. Germline loops: CDR1 SQVTM, CDR2 ANQGSEA. CDR3 amino acids: CSVPGLAGDTGELFF. The DNA of the CDR3 is TGCAGCGTTCCCGGACTAGCGGGGGACACCGGGGAGCTGTTTTTT.

This chain joins TRBV28 and TRBJ2-3; D not resolved. Germline CDR1 is MDHEN and CDR2 is SYDVKM. The V gene lost 8 bases and the J gene lost 1 base, with 7 bases spanning the gap. This CDR3 spans 12 amino acids. CDR3 bases: TGTGCCAGCGACCGGGGCACAGATACGCAGTATTTT. Its translation is CASDRGTDTQYF.

The sample holds one count of this clone. The V call is TRBV2, the J call TRBJ2-3; 8 bases are a match to TRBD2. Germline CDR1 SNHLY, CDR2 FYNNEI. The CDR3 has 16 residues. The V segment lost 5 bases and the J segment 0 bases; nucleotides outside the gene matches: 7. The CDR3 region has the DNA TGTGCCAGCAGTCGCGGGGGGACTGGGAGCACAGATACGCAGTATTTT. Translated, it gives CASSRGGTGSTDTQYF.

This clone was recorded a few times. V and J are TRBV11-2 and TRBJ2-7; 7 bases align to TRBD1. Germline V lookup: CDR1 SGHAT, CDR2 FQNNGV. V lost 0 bases to trimming and J lost 3 bases; unmatched junction nucleotides: 11. The CDR3 covers 17 residues. CDR3 coding DNA: TGTGCCAGCAGCTTAGATCGGGACAGAGGCGGGCACTACGAGCAGTACTTC. It yields the protein CASSLDRDRGGHYEQYF.

V and J are TRBV5-1 and TRBJ2-2; 11 bases match TRBD2. V shed 0 bases and J 4 bases; nucleotides not matched to a gene: 5. Germline V lookup: CDR1 SGHRS, CDR2 YFSETQ. The CDR3 has 17 amino acids. The CDR3 is CASSLVAGGPSTGELFF. DNA of the CDR3: TGCGCCAGCAGCTTGGTAGCGGGGGGGCCGAGCACCGGGGAGCTGTTTTTT.

The rearrangement uses TRBV7-3 and TRBJ2-1; a possible D gene is TRBD2 (5 bases). Trimming took 0 bases from V and 0 from J, leaving 9 bases between them. CDR3 size: 16 residues. The germline V gene has CDR1 SGHTA and CDR2 FQGTGA. The CDR3 bases are TGTGCCAGCAGCTTAACCCAGCGGAGCTCCTACAATGAGCAGTTCTTC. Its translation: CASSLTQRSSYNEQFF.